This T cell receptor beta chain was sequenced in a study of a mutant IDH1 vaccine in newly diagnosed glioma. Overall study: Patients previously underwent radiotherapy, temozolomide, or both, and most underwent both.

TCRdb's table, derived via immunoSEQ multiplex PCR, lists solely in-frame clones and lacks some. The sample contains around 26,000 clones, about 92% of which appear only once. This CDR3 contains 13 residues. Germline V gene lookup returns CDR1 GTSNPN and CDR2 SVGIG (reference sequence). Trimming shortened V by 3 bases and J by 6 bases, and 13 bases separated the two germline ends. Regarding time point: baseline, week 1 (first vaccination visit). Treatment noted: pre-vaccination baseline after standard-of-care therapy. The chain couples TRBV30 to TRBJ2-3; D possibly corresponds to TRBD1 (5 bases). This clonotype was sampled from a man between 40 and 49 years old with glioma. The starting material was PBMCs, obtained from a glioma patient treated with radiotherapy, temozolomide or both. Here the CDR3 DNA reads TGTGCCTGGAGCGTGGTGGGGCAGGATACGCAGTATTTT. Translating it yields CAWSVVGQDTQYF.